This T cell receptor (beta chain) was captured by sequencing in a study of naive and memory T cell subsets. Overall study findings and caveats: From naive to CM, EM and EMRA, diversity decreased and Gini increased. Over 85% of naive TCR sequences appeared only once after error correction, unlike memory subsets.

The CDR3 consists of 16 residues. With V trimmed by 3 bases and J by 4 bases, 6 bases remained unmatched. Germline loops: CDR1 KGHSH, CDR2 LQKENI. Notes on this clonotype: Its target is unknown.

An equimolar mix of two oligonucleotides served as the beta constant-region primer for TRBC1 and TRBC2. Nested alpha and beta constant-region primers with the SP2 primer drove four PCR rounds on ligated cDNA. TCRdb itself ran the UMI-ligation and nested PCR reads through MiXCR, one entry per CDR3 protein. The table shows 95,000 to 150,000 distinct CDR3 sequences, with over 30% occurring only once. CD4 T cells were positively selected, then CD8 T cells from the CD4-negative fraction. Cells stained for CD3, CD4, CD8, CD45RA, CD27 and viability were sorted into four CD45RA/CD27 subsets. Sequencing input: central memory CD4+ T cells from blood. The rearrangement uses TRBV18 and TRBJ2-7; the match to TRBD2 covers 13 bases. The receptor was derived from a human donor in good health. CDR3 loop: CASSPTRGLAGYEQYF. DNA for the CDR3: TGTGCCAGCTCACCGACGCGGGGACTAGCGGGATACGAGCAGTACTTC. Variable domain in full (rest from reference TRBV18 and TRBJ2-7): NAGVMQNPRHLVRRRGQEARLRCSPMKGHSHVYWYRQLPEEGLKFMVYLQKENIIDESGMPKERFSAEFPKEGPSILRIQQVVRGDSAAYFCASSPTRGLAGYEQYFGPGTRLTVT.